This T cell receptor beta chain appears in the sequencing data of a study of blood T cell repertoires in COVID-19. As for the study in general: From T cells, B-cell-depleted T cells, or PBMCs came the material, which was cDNA or gDNA.

In the source study's methods: The authors estimated nucleated cell counts from reference gene primer amplification. Here immunoSEQ multiplex PCR was the method, and the copy in TCRdb shows in-frame clones only, minus some. Clone size and V and J calls were adopted from that table, with D and trimming inferred from the DNA. Of 200,000 to 300,000 clones in the sample, approximately 85% were seen once. Seattle enrolled patients during active infection and tracked them longitudinally. This CDR3 spans 14 amino acids. The V end lost 0 bases, the J end lost 1 base, and 7 bases lay between the germline ends. Germline loops: CDR1 SGHRS, CDR2 YFSETQ.

Sequencing input: peripheral blood. The TCR sequence derives from a man aged 50 or older with COVID-19, enrolled during active disease. V gene TRBV5-1 combines with J gene TRBJ1-1, with D tentatively TRBD1 (5 bases). CDR3 loop: CASSLVGPNTEAFF. DNA of the CDR3: TGCGCCAGCAGCTTGGTGGGGCCGAACACTGAAGCTTTCTTT.